This TCR beta chain was obtained from a study (dated by TCRdb to 2016 to 2017). Trimming leaves V shorter by 3 bases and J shorter by 4 bases, with the junction holding 7 bases beyond the gene matches. The cysteine opens and the phenylalanine closes a CDR3 of 15 amino acids. Of the read, only the CDR3 DNA is kept; its 45 bases are in frame from base 1. Library generation was performed with RT-PCR. These reads were obtained on an Illumina MiSeq. TCRdb reanalyzed the raw reads on its own, using fastp at Q25 for trimming and MiXCR for clone calling, and kept in-frame beta chains. Rows matching on CDR3 protein sequence are summarized as one entry with the most common DNA and genes. Present in this sample are almost 700,000 distinct CDR3 sequences, around 14% of which were seen just once. 3.6% of the sample comes from the top ten. This clonotype turned up a few times. Its antigen is currently not known. Per-base qualities were not stored, and no clone one base away is much larger.

The sample was memory CD4+ T cells from blood. The rearranged chain carries TRBV12-3 or TRBV12-4 and TRBJ2-3, with 7 central nucleotides matching TRBD2. The receptor was derived from a female donor in good health, serving as a healthy control. The encoded CDR3 is CASSLRESFADTQYF. The DNA is TGTGCCAGCAGTTTGCGGGAGAGTTTCGCAGATACGCAGTATTTT.